The rows below give T cell receptor beta chains drawn from one sample of a study of blood T cell repertoires in COVID-19. Repertoires were generated with immunoSEQ multiplex PCR, while TCRdb's copy carries only in-frame clones and drops some. The sample consists of about 44,000 clones, approximately 79% of them appearing once. The sequencing input was peripheral blood. The receptors derive from a human donor in a cohort sampled during active COVID-19. The CDR3 runs from the conserved cysteine through the conserved F or W. A D gene is named only where the DNA matches it firmly. Size values are once, few and many counts, or a class for expanded clones, and some rows have none.

length,size,J,V,D,DNA,CDR3
16,NA,TRBJ2-4,TRBV28,NA,TGTGCCAGCAGTTTCTCAGGTGCCCTAGCCAAAAACATTCAGTACTTC,CASSFSGALAKNIQYF
14,once,TRBJ1-2,TRBV28,NA,TGTGCCAGCAGTTTGTTGCAGGGGAGCTATGGCTACACCTTC,CASSLLQGSYGYTF
14,NA,TRBJ1-2,TRBV5-1,NA,TGCGCCAGCAATGCTTCTCCAGGAAACTATGGCTACACCTTC,CASNASPGNYGYTF
14,few,TRBJ1-6,TRBV7-2,NA,TGTGCCAGCACAAAGACACTCTATAATTCACCCCTCCACTTT,CASTKTLYNSPLHF
15,NA,TRBJ2-1,TRBV5-1,TRBD2,TGCGCCAGCAGCCCCAGCGGGAGCTCCTACAATGAGCAGTTCTTC,CASSPSGSSYNEQFF
17,NA,TRBJ1-4,TRBV12-5,NA,TGTGCTAGTGGTTTGTGGGCAACGGAAGTGTCCAATGAAAAACTGTTTTTT,CASGLWATEVSNEKLFF
15,once,TRBJ2-6,TRBV7-3,TRBD2,TGTGCCAGCAGCCAAACTAGCGGTGGGGCCAACGTCCTGACTTTC,CASSQTSGGANVLTF
14,NA,TRBJ1-2,TRBV19,TRBD1,TGTGCCAGTAGTCCAGGGACAGAGACCTATGGCTACACCTTC,CASSPGTETYGYTF
16,NA,TRBJ2-4,TRBV2,NA,TGTGCCAGCAAGGGGGATTGGGATTCAGCCAAAAACATTCAGTACTTC,CASKGDWDSAKNIQYF
13,NA,TRBJ1-1,TRBV6-4,TRBD1,TGTGCCAGCGCCCGGGACAGCTGGACTGAAGCTTTCTTT,CASARDSWTEAFF
14,NA,TRBJ2-1,TRBV3-1/TRBV3-2,TRBD2,TGTGCCAGCAGCCAGGGCGGGGGCTACAATGAGCAGTTCTTC,CASSQGGGYNEQFF
13,NA,TRBJ1-2,TRBV2,TRBD1,TGTGCCAGCGTTACAGGGGTCATTAGTGGCTACACCTTC,CASVTGVISGYTF
16,NA,TRBJ2-3,TRBV3-1/TRBV3-2,TRBD2,TGTGCCAGCAGCCAAGGAAGCGGGGGGGGTCTAGATACGCAGTATTTT,CASSQGSGGGLDTQYF
15,NA,TRBJ1-5,TRBV6-2/TRBV6-3,NA,TGTGCCAGCAGTTCGTCGGGACTGGCCAATCAGCCCCAGCATTTT,CASSSSGLANQPQHF
12,NA,TRBJ2-1,TRBV6-5,NA,TGTGCCAGCAGGACAGACGGGAATGAGCAGTTCTTC,CASRTDGNEQFF
15,NA,TRBJ2-5,TRBV5-1,TRBD1,TGCGCCAGCAGCTCGGGAGACAGGGGGATAGAGACCCAGTACTTC,CASSSGDRGIETQYF
11,NA,TRBJ2-5,TRBV2,NA,TGTGCCAGCAGGAGAACCCGGGACCAGTACTTC,CASRRTRDQYF
12,NA,TRBJ2-1,TRBV6-5,NA,TGTGCCACCTTGGTAGGTTCGGGTGAGCAGTTCTTC,CATLVGSGEQFF
15,NA,TRBJ2-3,TRBV7-2,NA,TGTGCCAGCACCCAGGTTGGACTACTCACAGATACGCAGTATTTT,CASTQVGLLTDTQYF
15,NA,TRBJ2-3,TRBV5-1,NA,TGCGCCAGCATGGCAGGGTCCCCTATCACAGATACGCAGTATTTT,CASMAGSPITDTQYF
16,NA,TRBJ2-1,TRBV9,TRBD2,TGTGCCAGCAGCGGAGCGGGGGATACCCTCTACAATGAGCAGTTCTTC,CASSGAGDTLYNEQFF
16,NA,TRBJ2-1,TRBV18,TRBD2,TGTGCCAGCTCACCAAAAGGAGCGGGGGGGTACGATGAGCAGTTCTTC,CASSPKGAGGYDEQFF
14,NA,TRBJ1-3,TRBV6-5,TRBD1,TGTGCCAGCAGGGGACAGGGGGGCGCAAACACCATATATTTT,CASRGQGGANTIYF
15,NA,TRBJ2-7,TRBV5-1,TRBD2,TGCGCCAGCAGCCCCGGGGCGGGGAGGGCCTACGAGCAGTACTTC,CASSPGAGRAYEQYF